This entry lists 21 T cell receptor beta chains sequenced from one sample in a study of blood T cell repertoires in COVID-19 (dated by TCRdb to 2020 to 2021). The library was generated by the immunoSEQ multiplex PCR assay. TCRdb took over this immuneACCESS table, retaining in-frame rearrangements with V and J assigned. Such tables are incomplete; in checked studies, under half of the missing clones stem from an unresolved V gene, and the remainder is unexplained. Counted in this sample were under 450,000 clones; approximately 89% of them appeared once. In total, the top ten clones hold roughly 0.9% of the sample. Source material: PBMCs or T cells enriched from blood (not recorded which). These receptors all come from a woman aged 40 to 50 who had been exposed to COVID-19.

V and J are TRBV27 and TRBJ1-1, with TRBD1 identical over 8 bases. Germline V gene data show CDR1 as MNHEY and CDR2 as SMNVEV (reference sequence). V lost 3 bases, J lost 4 bases, and 4 bases stayed unmatched. This CDR3 region has 14 residues. CDR3 amino acids: CASSFQGASTEAFF. The CDR3, as DNA: TGTGCCAGCAGTTTCCAGGGGGCCAGCACTGAAGCTTTCTTT.

This chain connects TRBV27 to TRBJ1-2; D ambiguous. Per the germline V gene, CDR1 is MNHEY and CDR2 is SMNVEV (reference sequence). V dropped 6 bases and J dropped 6 bases, with 14 bases sitting between them. The CDR3 sequence is 13 residues long. The CDR3 spells CASRPLGDNGYTF. The CDR3 DNA sequence: TGTGCCAGCAGACCCCTCGGGGATAATGGCTACACCTTC.

The J gene is TRBJ1-3, the V gene TRBV9; D is possibly TRBD1 (6 bases). V lost 7 bases and J 0 bases, leaving 23 bases between the germline ends. This CDR3 has 18 residues. Germline V gene sequence: CDR1 SGDLS, CDR2 YYNGEE. The CDR3 coding sequence is TGTGCCAGCGGGGAACCAGGGGCAAGGGTGAGCTCTGGAAACACCATATATTTT. The encoded protein is CASGEPGARVSSGNTIYF.

The gene calls are TRBV19 and TRBJ2-1, with D perhaps TRBD2 (7 bases). Trimming shortened V by 0 bases and J by 8 bases, and 14 bases separated the two germline ends. Germline CDR1 LNHDA, CDR2 SQIVND (reference sequence). This CDR3 has 15 amino acids. CDR3 loop: CASSIDEGGRYEQFF. CDR3 nucleotides: TGTGCCAGTAGTATAGACGAGGGGGGGCGGTATGAGCAGTTCTTC.

The chain links TRBV5-1 to TRBJ1-1; 8 nucleotides line up with TRBD1. CDR3 length equals 13 residues. The V segment lost 10 bases and the J segment 1 base; nucleotides outside the gene matches: 6. Germline CDR1 is SGHRS and CDR2 is YFSETQ. As DNA, the CDR3 is TGCGCCTCCCGGACAGGGAAGAACACTGAAGCTTTCTTT. Its translation: CASRTGKNTEAFF.

The rearrangement joins TRBV9 to TRBJ1-1; D not certain. Trimming left V 0 bases short and J 0 bases short, with 12 bases between. Germline CDR1 SGDLS, CDR2 YYNGEE. There are 16 residues in the CDR3. The CDR3 loop reads CASSVAGVTMNTEAFF. The CDR3 DNA is TGTGCCAGCAGCGTAGCCGGAGTTACCATGAACACTGAAGCTTTCTTT.

This sequence joins TRBV25-1 and TRBJ2-5; 8 bases match TRBD1. The germline gives CDR1 MGHDK, CDR2 SYGVNS. Trimming removed 6 bases from V and 5 bases from J; junction bases left unmatched: 8. This CDR3 region has 14 residues. As DNA, the CDR3 is TGTGCCAGCAGATACAGCAGGGGGCGGGAGACCCAGTACTTC. It yields the protein CASRYSRGRETQYF. Using reference TRBV25-1 and TRBJ2-5 for the parts outside the CDR3, the full variable domain is EADIYQTPRYLVIGTGKKITLECSQTMGHDKMYWYQQDPGMELHLIHYSYGVNSTEKGDLSSESTVSRIRTEHFPLTLESARPSHTSQYLCASRYSRGRETQYFGPGTRLLVL.

Here the CDR3 reads CASTRSGTEAFF. In DNA form, the CDR3 reads TGTGCCAGCACCCGTTCGGGCACTGAAGCTTTCTTT. The gene calls are TRBV3-1 (or the pseudogene TRBV3-2) and TRBJ1-1; D gene ambiguous. Deletions cut 7 bases from V and 4 bases from J, with 10 bases between. CDR3 size: 12 residues. The V gene's germline CDR1 is LGHDT and CDR2 YNNKEL (reference sequence).

The chain uses TRBV18 and TRBJ2-7; 8 positions agree with TRBD1. CDR1 KGHSH and CDR2 LQKENI come from the germline V gene. CDR3 length: 12 residues. V was clipped by 6 bases and J by 5 bases; unmatched bases: 3. CDR3 bases: TGTGCCAGCTCGCGGGACAGGAACGAGCAGTACTTC. Its protein product is CASSRDRNEQYF.

V and J are TRBV19 and TRBJ1-2, with a weak D call TRBD1 (6 bases). V was clipped by 4 bases and J by 2 bases, with 20 bases between them. CDR1 is LNHDA and CDR2 is SQIVND in the germline V gene (reference sequence). This CDR3 contains 17 residues. The CDR3 is CASSNAAFRGANYGYTF. The CDR3, as DNA: TGTGCCAGTAGTAATGCCGCTTTTCGGGGGGCCAACTATGGCTACACCTTC.

This chain uses TRBV4-1 with TRBJ1-1, with 10 bases lining up with TRBD1. Germline loops: CDR1 MGHRA, CDR2 YSYEKL. The CDR3 is 18 residues long. The V segment lost 3 bases and the J segment 2 bases; nucleotides outside the gene matches: 12. CDR3 region: CASSQLLTGGVINTEAFF. CDR3 in DNA: TGCGCCAGCAGCCAGCTTCTGACAGGGGGCGTTATCAACACTGAAGCTTTCTTT.

The V call is TRBV12-5, the J call TRBJ1-6, with 10 bases matching TRBD1. Germline CDR1 LGHNT, CDR2 FRNRAP. V was clipped by 6 bases and J by 4 bases; unmatched bases: 6. The CDR3 is 16 residues long. Here the CDR3 reads CASGDRTGGYNSPLHF. CDR3 in DNA: TGTGCTAGTGGGGATCGGACAGGGGGGTATAATTCACCCCTCCACTTT. The variable domain in full, completed from reference TRBV12-5 and TRBJ1-6, reads DARVTQTPRHKVTEMGQEVTMRCQPILGHNTVFWYRQTMMQGLELLAYFRNRAPLDDSGMPKDRFSAEMPDATLATLKIQPSEPRDSAVYFCASGDRTGGYNSPLHFGNGTRLTVT.

This chain uses TRBV2 with TRBJ1-1; tentative D call: TRBD1 (6 bases). V dropped 4 bases and J dropped 3 bases, with 12 bases sitting between them. Germline CDR1 and CDR2: SNHLY and FYNNEI. The CDR3 loop spans 14 amino acids. CDR3 bases: TGTGCCAGCAGTGTACTCCACAGGGACACTGAAGCTTTCTTT. It codes for CASSVLHRDTEAFF.

This clone was seen only once. The V and J genes are TRBV30 and TRBJ1-5, with unresolved D. Trimming shortened V by 5 bases and J by 0 bases, and 5 bases separated the two germline ends. The length of the CDR3 is 12 residues. Germline V gene data show CDR1 as GTSNPN and CDR2 as SVGIG (reference sequence). The CDR3 DNA sequence: TGTGCCTGGGGATATAGCAATCAGCCCCAGCATTTT. Its translation is CAWGYSNQPQHF.

This chain links TRBV6-1 with TRBJ2-7, with no clear D. Trimming removed 2 bases from V and 4 bases from J, with 6 bases in between. Germline V gene data show CDR1 as MNHNS and CDR2 as SASEGT. The CDR3 is made up of 12 amino acids. The CDR3 DNA reads TGTGCCAGCAGTGAAACTTCATACGAGCAGTACTTC. Its translation is CASSETSYEQYF.

The chain uses TRBV19 and TRBJ1-6; D not certain. CDR1 and CDR2 (germline): LNHDA, SQIVND (reference sequence). The CDR3 loop spans 14 amino acids. The germline V and J ends were trimmed by 3 bases and 5 bases, with 8 bases remaining between them. Here the CDR3 reads CASSIGRDNSPLHF. The DNA of the CDR3 is TGTGCCAGTAGTATTGGTCGAGATAATTCACCCCTCCACTTT.

Comment on this clone: The junction does not match germline at one end; this may be a read error. The chain joins TRBV11-2 to TRBJ1-4, with D perhaps TRBD1 (6 bases). The germline CDR1 and CDR2 sequences are SGHAT and FQNNGV. CDR3 length: 16 residues. As DNA, the CDR3 is TGTGCCAGCAGCTTAACAGGGACGGAAACTTATGAAAAACTGTTTTTT. Protein sequence: CASSLTGTETYEKLFF. Variable domain in full (rest from reference TRBV11-2 and TRBJ1-4): EAGVAQSPRYKIIEKRQSVAFWCNPISGHATLYWYQQILGQGPKLLIQFQNNGVVDDSQLPKDRFSAERLKGVDSTLKIQPAKLEDSAVYLCASSLTGTETYEKLFFGSGTQLSVL.

The chain is built from TRBV5-4 and TRBJ2-1; tentatively, D is TRBD1 (6 bases). Germline V CDR1 and CDR2: SGHNT, YYREEE (reference sequence). The CDR3 runs 15 residues. Trimming shortened V by 0 bases and J by 2 bases, and 9 bases separated the two germline ends. This CDR3 reads CASSLDRATYNEQFF. CDR3 nucleotide sequence: TGTGCCAGCAGCTTGGACAGGGCCACCTACAATGAGCAGTTCTTC.

The chain combines TRBV6-1 with TRBJ2-7; 9 bases line up with TRBD1. The CDR3 is 16 amino acids. The V gene end was trimmed by 1 base and the J gene end by 2 bases; junction bases not matched to a gene: 6. The germline gives CDR1 MNHNS, CDR2 SASEGT. This CDR3 is CASSEVGTGLTYEQYF. The CDR3 bases are TGTGCCAGCAGTGAAGTCGGGACAGGGCTAACCTACGAGCAGTACTTC.

A single count supports this clone. The rearrangement links TRBV3-1 (or the pseudogene TRBV3-2) to TRBJ2-3; TRBD2 might be the D (6 bases). The V gene's germline CDR1 is LGHDT and CDR2 YNNKEL (reference sequence). This CDR3 is 15 amino acids long. Trimming shortened V by 7 bases and J by 4 bases, and 18 bases separated the two germline ends. Written as DNA, the CDR3 is TGTGCCAGCACCGCGACTAGATTAGGCCCAGATACGCAGTATTTT. Translation: CASTATRLGPDTQYF.

The V gene is TRBV5-5, the J gene TRBJ1-2, with D perhaps matching TRBD1 (6 bases). The CDR3 has 15 residues. Trimming took 0 bases from V and 5 from J, leaving 14 bases between them. Per the germline V gene, CDR1 is SGHKS and CDR2 is YYEKEE (reference sequence). This CDR3 reads CASSLVVGARYGYTF. DNA of the CDR3: TGTGCCAGCAGCTTGGTAGTGGGGGCTCGATATGGCTACACCTTC.